Listed below are T cell receptor beta chains from one sample, sequenced in a study of T cell changes during pregnancy in multiple sclerosis. The protocol was immunoSEQ multiplex PCR, while the TCRdb copy is restricted to in-frame clones and leaves out a portion. The sample holds 40,000 or so clones, 80% to 95% seen once. This sample comprised CD4+ T cells from peripheral blood mononuclear cells, obtained in the third trimester of pregnancy. Receptor source: a female donor in good health, enrolled as a control in a pregnancy study. Each CDR3 is given with its conserved first and last residue. Fields, in order: clone size, J gene, CDR3 length, V gene, D gene, CDR3 protein, CDR3 DNA. D genes are given only for firm matches. The size of a clone is reported for some rows only, either as once, few or many, or as a class for expanded clones.

. | TRBJ2-7 | 16 | TRBV5-4 | . | CASSLVGSPSSYEQYF | TGTGCCAGCAGCTTGGTGGGGAGCCCTAGCTCCTACGAGCAGTACTTC
. | TRBJ2-7 | 19 | TRBV19 | TRBD2 | CASSILPGLAGVRTYEQYF | TGTGCCAGTAGTATCCTCCCGGGACTAGCGGGAGTAAGGACCTACGAGCAGTACTTC
. | TRBJ1-4 | 12 | TRBV11-2 | . | CASSLGEEKLFF | TGTGCCAGCAGCTTAGGCGAGGAAAAACTGTTTTTT
. | TRBJ2-2 | 16 | TRBV4-2 | . | CASSQEGLMNTGELFF | TGTGCCAGCAGCCAAGAGGGGCTCATGAACACCGGGGAGCTGTTTTTT
. | TRBJ2-6 | 17 | TRBV10-3 | . | CATKVRSGNSGANVLTF | TGTGCCACCAAGGTCAGAAGCGGAAACTCTGGGGCCAACGTCCTGACTTTC
. | TRBJ1-2 | 14 | TRBV10-3 | TRBD1 | CAIATGVGNYGYTF | TGTGCCATCGCGACAGGGGTCGGTAACTATGGCTACACCTTC
. | TRBJ2-4 | 11 | TRBV6-5 | TRBD2 | CASSWEGIQYF | TGTGCCAGCAGTTGGGAGGGGATTCAGTACTTC
. | TRBJ2-7 | 15 | TRBV5-4 | . | CASSSGSASSYEQYF | TGTGCCAGTAGCAGTGGGTCAGCGAGCTCCTACGAGCAGTACTTC
. | TRBJ1-1 | 15 | TRBV10-3 | TRBD1 | CAISESGGMNTEAFF | TGTGCCATCAGTGAGTCAGGGGGCATGAACACTGAAGCTTTCTTT
. | TRBJ1-1 | 17 | TRBV9 | TRBD1 | CASSAYDRGIDNTEAFF | TGTGCCAGCAGCGCGTACGACAGGGGTATTGATAACACTGAAGCTTTCTTT
. | TRBJ1-2 | 16 | TRBV9 | . | CARSTFLRDTNYGYTF | TGTGCCAGATCAACATTTCTCCGGGACACCAACTATGGCTACACCTTC
. | TRBJ2-3 | 15 | TRBV5-1 | . | CASSLAGMGTDTQYF | TGCGCCAGCAGCTTGGCGGGGATGGGAACAGATACGCAGTATTTT
. | TRBJ1-2 | 17 | TRBV30 | . | CAWSPVGGSALFGGYTF | TGTGCCTGGAGTCCAGTGGGGGGGTCGGCCCTTTTCGGGGGCTACACCTTC
. | TRBJ2-7 | 15 | TRBV11-2 | TRBD1 | CASSLGSGTGFVQYF | TGTGCCAGCAGCTTAGGGTCCGGGACAGGGTTTGTGCAGTACTTC
. | TRBJ2-7 | 18 | TRBV2 | TRBD2 | CASRKSSGGLMSSYEQYF | TGTGCCAGCAGAAAATCTAGCGGGGGGTTGATGAGCTCCTACGAGCAGTACTTC
. | TRBJ2-3 | 13 | TRBV6-5 | . | CASSYPNRPGQYF | TGTGCCAGCAGTTACCCCAACAGACCAGGGCAGTATTTT
. | TRBJ1-1 | 14 | TRBV7-9 | . | CASIKDRQNTEAFF | TGTGCCAGCATCAAAGACAGGCAGAACACTGAAGCTTTCTTT
. | TRBJ1-5 | 13 | TRBV4-2 | . | CASSQDDSQPQHF | TGTGCCAGCAGCCAAGATGATAGCCAGCCCCAGCATTTT
. | TRBJ2-5 | 13 | TRBV7-3 | TRBD1 | CASSEGAWETQYF | TGTGCCAGCAGCGAGGGGGCCTGGGAGACCCAGTACTTC
. | TRBJ2-6 | 16 | TRBV19 | . | CASSIRSISGANVLTF | TGTGCCAGTAGTATAAGGAGTATTTCTGGGGCCAACGTCCTGACTTTC
. | TRBJ2-1 | 15 | TRBV5-4 | TRBD1 | CASSPGQGSYNEQFF | TGTGCCAGCAGCCCCGGACAGGGGTCCTACAATGAGCAGTTCTTC
. | TRBJ2-5 | 14 | TRBV9 | . | CASSVGGGRETQYF | TGTGCCAGCAGCGTAGGGGGGGGCAGGGAGACCCAGTACTTC
. | TRBJ2-7 | 13 | TRBV5-1 | . | CASSFRLQDEQYF | TGCGCCAGCAGCTTCAGGTTACAGGACGAGCAGTACTTC
. | TRBJ2-3 | 15 | TRBV19 | TRBD2 | CASSMTSGRTDTQYF | TGTGCCAGTAGTATGACTAGCGGGAGGACAGATACGCAGTATTTT
. | TRBJ2-3 | 16 | TRBV5-1 | . | CASSLRRTGATDTQYF | TGCGCCAGCAGCTTGCGGAGGACGGGAGCCACAGATACGCAGTATTTT
. | TRBJ1-3 | 14 | TRBV29-1 | TRBD1 | CSGTGGRSGNTIYF | TGCAGCGGGACAGGGGGACGCTCTGGAAACACCATATATTTT
. | TRBJ2-7 | 13 | TRBV11-2 | . | CASSLSRGLQGTF | TGTGCCAGCAGCTTAAGTAGAGGTTTACAGGGAACATTC
. | TRBJ2-3 | 14 | TRBV19 | TRBD2 | CASKETSNTDTQYF | TGTGCCAGTAAGGAGACTAGCAACACAGATACGCAGTATTTT
. | TRBJ2-1 | 18 | TRBV2 | TRBD2 | CASRKSGGTLSSYNEQFF | TGTGCCAGCAGGAAGAGCGGGGGAACATTGAGCTCCTACAATGAGCAGTTCTTC
. | TRBJ1-4 | 14 | TRBV19 | TRBD1 | CATDLGTGGEKLFF | TGTGCCACCGACCTCGGGACAGGGGGCGAAAAACTGTTTTTT
. | TRBJ1-1 | 14 | TRBV19 | . | CASSIKALGAEAFF | TGTGCCAGTAGTATTAAGGCCCTGGGCGCTGAAGCTTTCTTT
. | TRBJ2-2 | 11 | TRBV2 | . | CASGATGELFF | TGTGCCAGCGGGGCCACCGGGGAGCTGTTTTTT
. | TRBJ1-2 | 17 | TRBV4-1 | . | CASSQLVDITGSYGYTF | TGCGCCAGCAGCCAACTTGTCGACATCACAGGGAGCTATGGCTACACCTTC
. | TRBJ2-2 | 17 | TRBV28 | . | CASSPSLAGSMGGELFF | TGTGCCAGCAGTCCATCCCTCGCGGGATCTATGGGCGGGGAGCTGTTTTTT
few | TRBJ1-4 | 12 | TRBV28 | TRBD1 | CASQGAEEKLFF | TGTGCCAGCCAGGGGGCTGAGGAAAAACTGTTTTTT
. | TRBJ2-1 | 13 | TRBV6-5 | . | CASSPNPGNEQFF | TGTGCCAGCAGTCCAAACCCGGGGAATGAGCAGTTCTTC
few | TRBJ2-3 | 13 | TRBV7-6 | . | CASSPLDADTQYF | TGTGCCAGCAGCCCCCTAGACGCAGATACGCAGTATTTT
. | TRBJ2-7 | 13 | TRBV28 | TRBD1 | CASMGQDSYEQYF | TGTGCCAGCATGGGACAGGATTCCTACGAGCAGTACTTC
. | TRBJ1-5 | 15 | TRBV18 | TRBD1 | CASSRDREVGQPQHF | TGTGCCAGCTCACGGGACAGGGAAGTTGGGCAGCCCCAGCATTTT
. | TRBJ2-1 | 18 | TRBV18 | TRBD2 | CASSPKESSGFTYNEQFF | TGTGCCAGCTCGCCCAAGGAGTCTAGCGGGTTTACCTACAATGAGCAGTTCTTC
. | TRBJ2-7 | 13 | TRBV4-1 | . | CASLDTNSYEQYF | TGCGCCAGCTTGGACACCAACTCCTACGAGCAGTACTTC
. | TRBJ2-1 | 14 | TRBV2 | TRBD1 | CASGGQGALDEQFF | TGTGCCAGCGGGGGACAGGGGGCTCTCGATGAGCAGTTCTTC
. | TRBJ1-6 | 15 | TRBV25-1 | . | CASSELEGYNSPLHF | TGTGCCAGCAGTGAATTAGAGGGATATAATTCACCCCTCCACTTT
. | TRBJ2-1 | 15 | TRBV2 | TRBD1 | CASSTRDRGFGEQFF | TGTGCCAGCAGTACCCGGGACAGGGGGTTCGGGGAGCAGTTCTTC
. | TRBJ2-2 | 13 | TRBV29-1 | . | CSAENRVTGELFF | TGCAGCGCCGAAAACAGAGTTACCGGGGAGCTGTTTTTT